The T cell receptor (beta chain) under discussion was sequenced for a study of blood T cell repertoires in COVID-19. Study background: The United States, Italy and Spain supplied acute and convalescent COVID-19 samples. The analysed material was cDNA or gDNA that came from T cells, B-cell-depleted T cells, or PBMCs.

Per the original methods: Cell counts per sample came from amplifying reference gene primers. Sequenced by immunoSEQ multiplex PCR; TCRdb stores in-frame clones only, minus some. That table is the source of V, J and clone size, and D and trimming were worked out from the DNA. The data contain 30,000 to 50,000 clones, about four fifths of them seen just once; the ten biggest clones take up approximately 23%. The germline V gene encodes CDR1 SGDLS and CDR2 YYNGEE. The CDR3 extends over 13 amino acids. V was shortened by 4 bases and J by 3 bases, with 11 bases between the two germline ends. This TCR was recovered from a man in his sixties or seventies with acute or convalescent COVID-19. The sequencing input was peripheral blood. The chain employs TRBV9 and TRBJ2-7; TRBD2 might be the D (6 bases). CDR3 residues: CASSPYGGYEQYF. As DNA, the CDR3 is TGTGCCAGCAGCCCTTACGGGGGCTACGAGCAGTACTTC.